This T cell receptor beta chain appears in the sequencing data of a study of shared clonotypes between healthy human individuals. To note about this clone: Antigen specificity is unknown.

Repertoires were generated with immunoSEQ multiplex PCR, while TCRdb's copy carries only in-frame clones and drops some. The top ten hold more than 0.35% of the sample, which has about 2.3 million clones, 92% seen once. CDR1 is MGHRA, CDR2 YSYEKL, per germline. This CDR3 region has 14 residues. V was trimmed by 0 bases and J by 13 bases, leaving 16 bases between them. Study-level results: It was expected that sequencing depth would affect clonotype sharing among donors. Across a few donors, naive CD4 shared roughly 5%, naive CD8 around 3.5%, memory CD4 roughly 2.2%, memory CD8 0.4%. Generally, estimated richness proved larger in naive subsets than it did in memory subsets.

Sequenced: naive CD4+ T cells from PBMCs. Subset: CD45RA+ positively selected. The sequence was collected from a man aged 18 to 29 in good health. Some clones in this sample may be carry-over from other donors' samples. The rearrangement uses TRBV4-1 and TRBJ2-1; the D gene is possibly TRBD1 (6 bases). CDR3 DNA: TGCGCCAGCAGCCAAGATCCACAGGGCCCTCTACAGTTCTTC. Its protein is CASSQDPQGPLQFF.